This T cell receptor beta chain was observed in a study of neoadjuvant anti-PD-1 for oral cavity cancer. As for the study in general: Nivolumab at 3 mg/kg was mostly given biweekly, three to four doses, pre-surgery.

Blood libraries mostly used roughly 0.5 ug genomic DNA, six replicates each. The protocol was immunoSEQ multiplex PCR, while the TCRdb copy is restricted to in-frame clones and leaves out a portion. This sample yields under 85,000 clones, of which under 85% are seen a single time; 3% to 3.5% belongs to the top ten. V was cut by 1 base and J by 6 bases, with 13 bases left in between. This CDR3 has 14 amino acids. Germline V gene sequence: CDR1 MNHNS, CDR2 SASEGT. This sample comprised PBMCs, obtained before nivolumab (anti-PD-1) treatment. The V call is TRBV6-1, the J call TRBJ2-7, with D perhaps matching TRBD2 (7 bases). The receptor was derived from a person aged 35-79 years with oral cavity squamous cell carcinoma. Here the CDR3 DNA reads TGTGCCAGCAGTGAAGAGGGGGGGTTCGGCGAGCAGTACTTC. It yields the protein CASSEEGGFGEQYF.